This T cell receptor beta chain was recorded in a study of post-analysis software for immune sequencing data. Overall study: Recorded disease courses covered relapsing-remitting, secondary progressive and progressive-relapsing multiple sclerosis. Some patients had no subtype annotation.

Germline CDR1 is SQVTM and CDR2 is ANQGSEA. The CDR3 loop spans 13 amino acids. The V end lost 6 bases, the J end lost 0 bases, and 10 bases lay between the germline ends. This clonotype was observed once. Its antigen remains unidentified. Sequencing libraries made from TCR beta cDNA carried unique molecular identifiers. cDNA molecules numbering 450,000 to 650,000 came from approximately 1 to 10 million T cells. TCRdb reanalysed the PCR reads using MiXCR and keeps one entry per CDR3 protein. Here the sample spans about 460,000 distinct CDR3 sequences, 45% being singletons. Findings of the study overall: Those samples that were prepared in the same batch co-clustered strongly by F measure. Compared with controls, patients showed significantly lower normalized Chao1 diversity. In patients, TRBV5-6, TRBV5-1 and TRBV20-1 belonged to four or five TRBV segments found more frequently than in controls.

Sequencing was performed on blood. This chain links TRBV29-1 with TRBJ2-3, with unresolved D. The TCR was taken from a girl aged 5 to 17 with multiple sclerosis. DNA for the CDR3: TGCAGCGTCGCCGCGGCTAGCACAGATACGCAGTATTTT. Protein sequence: CSVAAASTDTQYF.